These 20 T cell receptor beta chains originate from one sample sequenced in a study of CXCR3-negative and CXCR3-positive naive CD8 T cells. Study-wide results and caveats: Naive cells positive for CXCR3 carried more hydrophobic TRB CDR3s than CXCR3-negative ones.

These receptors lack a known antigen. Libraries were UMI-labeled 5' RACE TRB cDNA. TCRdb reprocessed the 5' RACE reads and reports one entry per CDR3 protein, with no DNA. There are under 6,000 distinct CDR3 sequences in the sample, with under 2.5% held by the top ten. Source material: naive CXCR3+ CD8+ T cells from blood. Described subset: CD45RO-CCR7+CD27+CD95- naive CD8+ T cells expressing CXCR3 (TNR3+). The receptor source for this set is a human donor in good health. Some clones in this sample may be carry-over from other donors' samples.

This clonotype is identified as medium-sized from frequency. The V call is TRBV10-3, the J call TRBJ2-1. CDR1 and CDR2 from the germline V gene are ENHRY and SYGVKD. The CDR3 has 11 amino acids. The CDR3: CAISDLYEQFF.

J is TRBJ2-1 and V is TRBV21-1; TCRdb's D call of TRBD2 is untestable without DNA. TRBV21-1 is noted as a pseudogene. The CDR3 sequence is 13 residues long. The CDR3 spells CASISSGTAKQFF.

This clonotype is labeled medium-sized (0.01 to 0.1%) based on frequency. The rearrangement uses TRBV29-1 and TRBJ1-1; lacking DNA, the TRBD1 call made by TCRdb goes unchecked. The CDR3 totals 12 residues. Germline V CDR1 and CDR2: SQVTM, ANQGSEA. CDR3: CSVDGLGVEAFF. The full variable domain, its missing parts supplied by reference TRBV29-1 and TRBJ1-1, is SAVISQKPSRDICQRGTSLTIQCQVDSQVTMMFWYRQQPGQSLTLIATANQGSEATYESGFVIDKFPISRPNLTFSTLTVSNMSPEDSSIYLCSVDGLGVEAFFGQGTRLTVV.

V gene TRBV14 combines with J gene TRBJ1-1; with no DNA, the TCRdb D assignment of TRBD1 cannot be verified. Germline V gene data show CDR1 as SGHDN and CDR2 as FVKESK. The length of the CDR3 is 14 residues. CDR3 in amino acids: CASSQAPGGSEAFF.

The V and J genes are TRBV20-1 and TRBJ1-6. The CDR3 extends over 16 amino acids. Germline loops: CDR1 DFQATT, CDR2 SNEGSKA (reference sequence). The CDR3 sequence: CSASSGQSSYNSPLHF.

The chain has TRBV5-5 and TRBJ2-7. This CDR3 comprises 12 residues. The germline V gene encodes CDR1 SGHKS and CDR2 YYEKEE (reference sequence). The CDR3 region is CASSSTIGEQYF.

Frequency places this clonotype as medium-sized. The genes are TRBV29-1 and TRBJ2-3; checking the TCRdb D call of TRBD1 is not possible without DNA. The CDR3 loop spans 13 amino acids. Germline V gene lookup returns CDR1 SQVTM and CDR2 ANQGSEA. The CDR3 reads CSGEPRGADTQYF.

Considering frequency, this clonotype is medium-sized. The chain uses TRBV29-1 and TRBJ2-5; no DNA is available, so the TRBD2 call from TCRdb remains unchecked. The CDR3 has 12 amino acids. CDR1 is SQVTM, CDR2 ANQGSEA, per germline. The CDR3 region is CSARGAGGAQYF.

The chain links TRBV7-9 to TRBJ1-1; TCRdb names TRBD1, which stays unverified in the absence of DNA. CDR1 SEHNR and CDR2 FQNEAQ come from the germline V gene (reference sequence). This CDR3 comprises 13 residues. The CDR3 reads CASTLAAGTEAFF.

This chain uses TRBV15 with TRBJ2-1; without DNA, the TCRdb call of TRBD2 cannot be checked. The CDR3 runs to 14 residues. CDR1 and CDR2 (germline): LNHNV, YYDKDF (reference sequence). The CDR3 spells CATRRTSGVNEQFF.

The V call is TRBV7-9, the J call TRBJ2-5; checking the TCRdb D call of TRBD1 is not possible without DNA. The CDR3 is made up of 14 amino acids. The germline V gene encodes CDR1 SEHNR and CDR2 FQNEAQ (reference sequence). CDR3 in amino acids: CASSPRDRGATQYF.

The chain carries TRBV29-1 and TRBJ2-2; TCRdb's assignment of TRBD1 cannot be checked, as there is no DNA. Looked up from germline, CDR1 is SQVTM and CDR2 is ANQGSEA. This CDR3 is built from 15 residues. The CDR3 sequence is CSVELQGRGTGELFF.

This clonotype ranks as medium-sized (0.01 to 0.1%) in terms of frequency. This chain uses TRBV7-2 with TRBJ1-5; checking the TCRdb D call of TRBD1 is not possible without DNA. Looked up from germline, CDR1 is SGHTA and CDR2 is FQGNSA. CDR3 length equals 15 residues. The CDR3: CASSLIGQSNQPQHF.

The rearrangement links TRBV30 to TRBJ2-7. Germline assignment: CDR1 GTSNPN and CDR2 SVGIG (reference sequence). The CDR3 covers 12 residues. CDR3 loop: CAWSTGTYEQYF.

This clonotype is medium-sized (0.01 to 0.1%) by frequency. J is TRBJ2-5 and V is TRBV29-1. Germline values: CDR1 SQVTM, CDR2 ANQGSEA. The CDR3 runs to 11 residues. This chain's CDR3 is CSVEDRETQYF.

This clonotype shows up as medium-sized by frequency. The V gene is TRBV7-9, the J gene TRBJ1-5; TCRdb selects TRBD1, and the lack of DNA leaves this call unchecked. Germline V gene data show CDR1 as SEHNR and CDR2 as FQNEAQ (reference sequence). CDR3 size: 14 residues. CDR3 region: CASSLGGINQPQHF.

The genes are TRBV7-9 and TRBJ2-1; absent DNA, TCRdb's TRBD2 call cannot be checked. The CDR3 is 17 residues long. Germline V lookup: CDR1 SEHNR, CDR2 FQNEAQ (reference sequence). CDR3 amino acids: CASSPRTSGSSYNEQFF.

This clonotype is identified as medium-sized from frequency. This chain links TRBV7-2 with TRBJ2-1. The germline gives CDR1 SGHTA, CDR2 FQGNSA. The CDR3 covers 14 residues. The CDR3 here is CASSLANYYNEQFF.

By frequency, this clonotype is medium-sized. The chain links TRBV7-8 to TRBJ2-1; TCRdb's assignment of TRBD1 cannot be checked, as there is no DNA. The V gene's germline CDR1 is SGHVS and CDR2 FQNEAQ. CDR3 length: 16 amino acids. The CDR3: CASSLALAAPGGEQFF.

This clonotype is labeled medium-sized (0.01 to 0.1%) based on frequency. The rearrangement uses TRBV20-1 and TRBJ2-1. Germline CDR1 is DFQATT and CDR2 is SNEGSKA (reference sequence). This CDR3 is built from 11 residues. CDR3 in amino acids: CSATLSGEQFF.